This T cell receptor beta chain was identified in a study of T-cell reconstitution after alpha-beta-depleted transplantation in children. Trimming shortened V by 5 bases and J by 10 bases, and 16 bases separated the two germline ends. The length of the CDR3 is 13 residues. CDR1 is SGHTA and CDR2 is FQGNSA in the germline V gene. This clonotype was observed many times. TCRbeta library construction was performed incorporating unique molecular identifiers. Each CDR3 protein is one row after TCRdb ran MiXCR on the PCR reads. The sample carries 400,000 to 550,000 distinct CDR3 sequences, about 10% recorded once.

The sequence was obtained from a child aged 2 to 15 with inherited bone marrow failure, due to receive a stem cell transplant. Here the sequenced sample was PBMCs, taken before TCRalphabeta/CD19-depleted stem cell transplant. The rearrangement uses TRBV7-2 and TRBJ2-3; D is unclear. In DNA form, the CDR3 reads TGTGCCAGCAGCCCATCTGAATACCCGCCGCAGTATTTT. Translation: CASSPSEYPPQYF.